This T cell receptor (beta chain) was obtained from a study of T cells after yellow fever vaccination. The germline V gene has CDR1 SGDLS and CDR2 YYNGEE. V was shortened by 5 bases and J by 7 bases, with 18 bases between the two germline ends. This CDR3 is built from 15 residues. They built TCR cDNA with 5'RACE template switching, a step that put in a universal primer site and UMIs. TCRdb reprocessed the 5' RACE reads with MiXCR, giving one entry per CDR3 protein. The sample lists more than 350,000 distinct CDR3 sequences, about 9.9% occurring once. Broader study findings: By day 5 rather than day 15, the secondary response had peaked, though it was weaker. FACS-sorted repertoires could harbor abundant contaminating bulk-population clonotypes. Clonotype sharing between CD4 and CD8 compartments was small.

There are a few counts of this clonotype. As yet, its antigen is unknown. The chain has TRBV9 and TRBJ2-2, with D possibly TRBD1 on 6 matching bases. This TCR derives from a man younger than 35 who received the YFV17D yellow fever vaccine. The sequencing here drew on PBMCs, taken on the day of the first yellow fever vaccination. CDR3 nucleotide sequence: TGTGCCAGCAGTGATACCCAGGGGCGCATCGGGGAGCTGTTTTTT. Protein: CASSDTQGRIGELFF.